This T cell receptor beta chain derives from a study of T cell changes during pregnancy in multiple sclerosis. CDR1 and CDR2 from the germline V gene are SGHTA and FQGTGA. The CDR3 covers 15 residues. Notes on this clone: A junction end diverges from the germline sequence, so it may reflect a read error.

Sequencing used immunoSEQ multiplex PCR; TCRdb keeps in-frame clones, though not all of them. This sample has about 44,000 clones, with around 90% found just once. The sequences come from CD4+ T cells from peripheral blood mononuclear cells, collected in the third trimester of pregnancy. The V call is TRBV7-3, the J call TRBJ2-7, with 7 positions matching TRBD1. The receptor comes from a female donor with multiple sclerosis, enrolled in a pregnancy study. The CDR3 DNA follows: TGTGCCAGCAGGTTAAACCCAGGGGGACAGTACGAGCAGTACTTC. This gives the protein CASRLNPGGQYEQYF.